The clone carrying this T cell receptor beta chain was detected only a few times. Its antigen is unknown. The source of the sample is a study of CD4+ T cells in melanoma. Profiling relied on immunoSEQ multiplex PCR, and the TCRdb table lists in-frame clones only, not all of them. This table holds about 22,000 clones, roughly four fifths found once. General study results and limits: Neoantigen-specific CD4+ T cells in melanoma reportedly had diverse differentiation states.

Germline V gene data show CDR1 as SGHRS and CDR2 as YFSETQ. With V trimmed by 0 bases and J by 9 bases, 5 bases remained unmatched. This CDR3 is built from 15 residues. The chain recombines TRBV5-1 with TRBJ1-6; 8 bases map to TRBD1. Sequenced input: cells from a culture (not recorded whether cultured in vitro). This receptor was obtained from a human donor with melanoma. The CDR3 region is CASSLGQGWGSPLHF. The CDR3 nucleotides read TGCGCCAGCAGCTTGGGACAGGGGTGGGGTTCACCCCTCCACTTT.